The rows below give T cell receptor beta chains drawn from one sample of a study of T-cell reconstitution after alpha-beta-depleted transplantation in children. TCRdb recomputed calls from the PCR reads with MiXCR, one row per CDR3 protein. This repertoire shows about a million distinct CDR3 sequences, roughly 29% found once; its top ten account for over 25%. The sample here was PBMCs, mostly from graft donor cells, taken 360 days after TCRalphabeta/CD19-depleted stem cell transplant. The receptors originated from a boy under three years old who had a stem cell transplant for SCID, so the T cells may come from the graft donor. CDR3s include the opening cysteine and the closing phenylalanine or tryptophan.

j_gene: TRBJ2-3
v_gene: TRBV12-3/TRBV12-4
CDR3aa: CASSLTAPDTQYF

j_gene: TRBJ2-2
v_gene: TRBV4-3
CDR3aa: CASSSGIANTGELFF

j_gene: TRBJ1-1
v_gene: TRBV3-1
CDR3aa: CASSYRGDSYTEAFF

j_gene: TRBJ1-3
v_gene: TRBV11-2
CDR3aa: CASSPNRGVGGNTIYF

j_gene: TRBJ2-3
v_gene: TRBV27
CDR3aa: CASSFSIPVLDTQYF

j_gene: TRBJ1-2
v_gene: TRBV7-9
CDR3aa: CASSSGDREDYGYTF

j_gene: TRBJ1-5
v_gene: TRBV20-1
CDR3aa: CSARGSVIGQNQPQHF

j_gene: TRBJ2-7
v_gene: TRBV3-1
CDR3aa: CASSQGNGQVLNLPGGEQYF

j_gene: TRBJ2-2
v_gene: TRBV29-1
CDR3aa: CSVTRGGGELFF

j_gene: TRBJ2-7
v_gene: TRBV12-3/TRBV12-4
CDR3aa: CASSPTGGLSYEQYF

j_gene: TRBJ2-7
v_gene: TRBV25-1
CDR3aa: CASSEDIRPHEQYF

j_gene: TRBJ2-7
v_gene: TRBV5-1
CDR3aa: CASSLALEGSYEQYF

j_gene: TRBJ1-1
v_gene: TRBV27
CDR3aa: CASTFREGSEAFF

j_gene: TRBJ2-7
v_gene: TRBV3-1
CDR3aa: CASSQLGLAAGYEQYF

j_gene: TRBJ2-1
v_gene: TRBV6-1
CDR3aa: CASRTSGGNNEQFF

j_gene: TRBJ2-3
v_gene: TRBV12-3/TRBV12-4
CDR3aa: CASSPLRQGPDTQYF

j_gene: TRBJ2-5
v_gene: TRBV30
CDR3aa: CAWKGLGHLQETQYF

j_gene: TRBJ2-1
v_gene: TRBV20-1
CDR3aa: CSATLGGGLYNEQFF

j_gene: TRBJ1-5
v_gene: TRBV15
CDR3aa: CATSRERDPGQSSNQPQHF

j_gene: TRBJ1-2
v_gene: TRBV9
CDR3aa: CASSVGTGGDGYTF

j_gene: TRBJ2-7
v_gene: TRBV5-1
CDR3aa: CASSLDRYPQDEQYF

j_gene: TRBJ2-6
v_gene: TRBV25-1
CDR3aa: CASSESSGSSGANVLTF

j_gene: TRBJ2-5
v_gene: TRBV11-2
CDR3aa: CASSLGVYVGLAEVQETQYF

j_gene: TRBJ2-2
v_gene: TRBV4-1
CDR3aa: CASSLRLATSRELFF